This TCR beta chain stems from a study of shared clonotypes between healthy human individuals. Germline V gene sequence: CDR1 KGHSH, CDR2 LQKENI. V lost 2 bases, J lost 4 bases, and 7 bases stayed unmatched. CDR3 length: 15 amino acids. Free of recent acute infections or vaccinations, the donors were healthy HIV-negative adults. As concerns this clone: Its matching antigen is unknown.

Study-wide results and caveats: Naive subsets tended to show greater estimated richness than memory subsets.

Some clones are missing from TCRdb's copy, which holds only in-frame ones; the method was immunoSEQ multiplex PCR. The sample records about 1.4 million clones, around 95% being singletons. This chain links TRBV18 with TRBJ2-7; 8 bases fit TRBD1. The clonotype was recovered from a man aged 25-45 years in good health. The sample comprised naive CD4+ T cells sorted from blood. Subset specified: CD45RA+ positively selected. The CDR3 DNA reads TGTGCCAGCTCACCATCCCGGGACAGGACTTACGAGCAGTACTTC. Residues: CASSPSRDRTYEQYF.